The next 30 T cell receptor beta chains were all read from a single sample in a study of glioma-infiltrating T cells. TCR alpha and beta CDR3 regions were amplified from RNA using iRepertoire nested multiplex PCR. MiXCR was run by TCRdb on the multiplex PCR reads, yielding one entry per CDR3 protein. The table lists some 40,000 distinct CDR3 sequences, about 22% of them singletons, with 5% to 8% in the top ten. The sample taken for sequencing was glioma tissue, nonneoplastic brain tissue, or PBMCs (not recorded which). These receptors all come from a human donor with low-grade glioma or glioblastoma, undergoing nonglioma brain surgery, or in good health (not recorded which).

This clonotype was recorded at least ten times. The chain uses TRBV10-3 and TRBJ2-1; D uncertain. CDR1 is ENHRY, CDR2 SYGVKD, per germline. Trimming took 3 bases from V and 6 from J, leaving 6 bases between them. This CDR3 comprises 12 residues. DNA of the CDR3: TGTGCCATCAGTGAAGAAGGCAATGAGCAGTTCTTC. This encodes CAISEEGNEQFF.

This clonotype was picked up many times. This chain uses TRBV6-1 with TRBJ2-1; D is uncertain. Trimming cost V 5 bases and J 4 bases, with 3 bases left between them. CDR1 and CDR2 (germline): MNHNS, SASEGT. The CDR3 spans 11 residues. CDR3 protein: CASSQYNEQFF. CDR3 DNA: TGTGCCAGCAGTCAATACAATGAGCAGTTCTTC.

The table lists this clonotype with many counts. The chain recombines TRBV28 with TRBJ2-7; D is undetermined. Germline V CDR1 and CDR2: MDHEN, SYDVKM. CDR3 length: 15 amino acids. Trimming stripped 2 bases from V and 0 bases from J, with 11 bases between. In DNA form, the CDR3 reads TGTGCCAGCAGTTTAGCGGCGGAGAGCTCCTACGAGCAGTACTTC. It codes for CASSLAAESSYEQYF.

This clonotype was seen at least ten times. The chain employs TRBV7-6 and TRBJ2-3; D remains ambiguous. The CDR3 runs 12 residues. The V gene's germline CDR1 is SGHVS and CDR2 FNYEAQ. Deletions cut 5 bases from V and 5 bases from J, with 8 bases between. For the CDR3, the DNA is TGTGCCAGCAGCCGGACCGGAGATACGCAGTATTTT. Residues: CASSRTGDTQYF.

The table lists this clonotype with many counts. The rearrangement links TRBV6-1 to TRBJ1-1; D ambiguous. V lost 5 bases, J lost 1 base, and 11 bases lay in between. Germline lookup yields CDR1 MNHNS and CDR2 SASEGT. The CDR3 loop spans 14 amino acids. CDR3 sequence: CASSYDEGNTEAFF. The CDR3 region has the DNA TGTGCCAGCAGTTATGATGAGGGGAACACTGAAGCTTTCTTT.

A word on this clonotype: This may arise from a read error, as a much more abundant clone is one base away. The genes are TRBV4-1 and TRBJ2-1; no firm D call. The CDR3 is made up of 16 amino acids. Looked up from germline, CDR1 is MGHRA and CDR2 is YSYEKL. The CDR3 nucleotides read TGCGCCAGCAGCCCCCTAGGGCACAAGACCTACGATGAGCAGTTCTTC. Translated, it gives CASSPLGHKTYDEQFF.

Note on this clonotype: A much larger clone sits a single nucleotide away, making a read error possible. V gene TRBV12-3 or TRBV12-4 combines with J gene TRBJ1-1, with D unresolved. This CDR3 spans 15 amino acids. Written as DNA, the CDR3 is TGTGCCAGCAGTCCGAGCGAGACTTTGAACGCTGAAGCTTTCTTT. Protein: CASSPSETLNAEAFF.

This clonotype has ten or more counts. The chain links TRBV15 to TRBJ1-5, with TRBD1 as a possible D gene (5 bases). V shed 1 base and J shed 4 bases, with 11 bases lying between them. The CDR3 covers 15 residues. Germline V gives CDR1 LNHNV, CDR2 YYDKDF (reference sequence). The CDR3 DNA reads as TGTGCCACCAGCAGAGGACAGACTAATAATCAGCCCCAGCATTTT. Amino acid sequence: CATSRGQTNNQPQHF.

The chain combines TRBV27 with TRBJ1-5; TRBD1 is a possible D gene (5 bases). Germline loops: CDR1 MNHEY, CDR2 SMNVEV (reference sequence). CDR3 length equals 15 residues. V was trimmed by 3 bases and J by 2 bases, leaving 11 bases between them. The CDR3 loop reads CASSLRGGGNQPQHF. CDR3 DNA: TGTGCCAGCAGTTTGCGTGGGGGTGGCAATCAGCCCCAGCATTTT.

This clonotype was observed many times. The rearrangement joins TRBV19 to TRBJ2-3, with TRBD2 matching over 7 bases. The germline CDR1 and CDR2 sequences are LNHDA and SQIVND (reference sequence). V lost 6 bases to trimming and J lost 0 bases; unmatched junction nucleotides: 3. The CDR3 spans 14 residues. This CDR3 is CASSTSASTDTQYF. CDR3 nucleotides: TGTGCCAGTAGCACTAGCGCGAGCACAGATACGCAGTATTTT.

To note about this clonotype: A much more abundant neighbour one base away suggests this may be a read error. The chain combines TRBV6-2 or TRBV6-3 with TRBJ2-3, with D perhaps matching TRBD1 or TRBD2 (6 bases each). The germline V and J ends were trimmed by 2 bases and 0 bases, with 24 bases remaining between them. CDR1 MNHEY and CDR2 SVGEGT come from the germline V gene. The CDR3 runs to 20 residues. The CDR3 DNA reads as TGTGCCAGCAGTTACCATAGAGGGGGGCTAGGAGGTCCAAGCACAGATACGCAGTATTTT. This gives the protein CASSYHRGGLGGPSTDTQYF.

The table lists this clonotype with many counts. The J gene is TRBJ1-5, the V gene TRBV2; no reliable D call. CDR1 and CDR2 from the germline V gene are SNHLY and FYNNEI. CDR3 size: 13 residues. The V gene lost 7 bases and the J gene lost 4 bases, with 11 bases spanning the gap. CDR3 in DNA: TGTGCCAGCACCCCGGGGAGGAATCAGCCCCAGCATTTT. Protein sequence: CASTPGRNQPQHF.

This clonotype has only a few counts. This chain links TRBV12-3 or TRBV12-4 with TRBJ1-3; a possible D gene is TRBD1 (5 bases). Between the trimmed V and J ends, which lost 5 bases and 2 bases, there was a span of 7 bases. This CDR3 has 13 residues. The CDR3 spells CASSRGTGNTIYF. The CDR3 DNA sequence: TGTGCCAGCAGTAGGGGCACTGGAAACACCATATATTTT.

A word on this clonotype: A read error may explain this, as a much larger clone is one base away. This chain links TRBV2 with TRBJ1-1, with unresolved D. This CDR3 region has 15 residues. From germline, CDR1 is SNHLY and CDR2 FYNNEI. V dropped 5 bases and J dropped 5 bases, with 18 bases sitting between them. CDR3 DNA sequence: TGTGCCAGCAGTTCGGCTTGGAGCCGTCGGACTGAAGCTTTCTTT. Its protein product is CASSSAWSRRTEAFF. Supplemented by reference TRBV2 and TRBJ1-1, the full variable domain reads EPEVTQTPSHQVTQMGQEVILRCVPISNHLYFYWYRQILGQKVEFLVSFYNNEISEKSEIFDDQFSVERPDGSNFTLKIRSTKLEDSAMYFCASSSAWSRRTEAFFGQGTRLTVV.

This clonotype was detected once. The CDR3 loop reads CATSGFYPGPQEKLFF. In DNA, the CDR3 is TGTGCCACCAGCGGGTTCTACCCGGGGCCACAAGAAAAACTGTTTTTT. V usage is TRBV15 and J usage is TRBJ1-4, with D perhaps TRBD1 (5 bases). Trimming stripped 5 bases from V and 8 bases from J, with 21 bases between. Germline V gives CDR1 LNHNV, CDR2 YYDKDF (reference sequence). The CDR3 spans 16 residues. The full variable domain, rest sourced from reference TRBV15 and TRBJ1-4, is DAMVIQNPRYQVTQFGKPVTLSCSQTLNHNVMYWYQQKSSQAPKLLFHYYDKDFNNEADTPDNFQSRRPNTSFCFLDIRSPGLGDTAMYLCATSGFYPGPQEKLFFGSGTQLSVL.

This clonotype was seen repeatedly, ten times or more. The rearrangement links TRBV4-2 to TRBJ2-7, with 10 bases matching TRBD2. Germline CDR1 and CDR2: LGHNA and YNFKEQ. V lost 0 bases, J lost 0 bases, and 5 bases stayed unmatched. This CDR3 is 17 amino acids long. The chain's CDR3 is CASSQEGTSVISYEQYF. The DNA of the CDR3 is TGTGCCAGCAGCCAAGAGGGGACTAGCGTTATCTCCTACGAGCAGTACTTC.

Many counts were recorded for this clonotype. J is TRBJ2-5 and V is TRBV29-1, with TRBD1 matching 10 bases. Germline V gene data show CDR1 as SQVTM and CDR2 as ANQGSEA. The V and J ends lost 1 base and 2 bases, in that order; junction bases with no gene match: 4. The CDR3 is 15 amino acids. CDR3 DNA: TGCAGCGTTGAAGGGGGACAGGGGCGTCAAGAGACCCAGTACTTC. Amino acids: CSVEGGQGRQETQYF.

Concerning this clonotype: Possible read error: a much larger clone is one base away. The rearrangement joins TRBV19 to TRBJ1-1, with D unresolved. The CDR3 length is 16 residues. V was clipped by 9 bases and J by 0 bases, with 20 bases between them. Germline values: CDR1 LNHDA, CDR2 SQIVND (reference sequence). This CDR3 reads CASTQGSLVMNTEAFF. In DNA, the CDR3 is TGTGCCAGCACGCAAGGAAGCCTCGTCATGAACACTGAAGCTTTCTTT.

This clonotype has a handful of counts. CDR3 in amino acids: CASSQGPQQFF. In DNA form, the CDR3 reads TGTGCCAGCAGCCAAGGACCGCAGCAGTTCTTC. The chain uses TRBV14 and TRBJ2-1; the D is unclear. Germline assignment: CDR1 SGHDN and CDR2 FVKESK. CDR3 size: 11 residues. Trimming removed 1 base at V and 11 bases at J, with 6 bases between.

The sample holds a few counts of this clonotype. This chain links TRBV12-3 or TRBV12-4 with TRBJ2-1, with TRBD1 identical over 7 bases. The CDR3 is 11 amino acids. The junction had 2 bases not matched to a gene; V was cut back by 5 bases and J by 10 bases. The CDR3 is CASSPGGEQFF. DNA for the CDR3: TGTGCCAGCAGTCCAGGGGGAGAGCAGTTCTTC.

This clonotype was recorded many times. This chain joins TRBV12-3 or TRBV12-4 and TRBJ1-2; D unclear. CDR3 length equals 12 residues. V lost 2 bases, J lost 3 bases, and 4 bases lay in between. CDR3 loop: CASSLRHYGYTF. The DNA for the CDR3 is TGTGCCAGCAGTTTAAGACACTATGGCTACACCTTC.

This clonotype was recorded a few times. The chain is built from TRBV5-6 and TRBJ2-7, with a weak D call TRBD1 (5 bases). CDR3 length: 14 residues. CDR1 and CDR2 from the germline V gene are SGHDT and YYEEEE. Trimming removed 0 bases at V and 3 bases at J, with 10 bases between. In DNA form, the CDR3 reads TGTGCCAGCAGCTTGGAGGGGTCGGACTACGAGCAGTACTTC. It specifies CASSLEGSDYEQYF.

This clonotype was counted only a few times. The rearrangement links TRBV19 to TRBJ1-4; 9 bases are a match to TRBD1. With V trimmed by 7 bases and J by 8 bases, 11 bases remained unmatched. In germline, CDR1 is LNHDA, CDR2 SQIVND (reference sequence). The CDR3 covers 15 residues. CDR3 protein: CASTSRGTGLEKLFF. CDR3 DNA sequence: TGTGCCAGTACCAGCCGGGGGACAGGGCTCGAAAAACTGTTTTTT.

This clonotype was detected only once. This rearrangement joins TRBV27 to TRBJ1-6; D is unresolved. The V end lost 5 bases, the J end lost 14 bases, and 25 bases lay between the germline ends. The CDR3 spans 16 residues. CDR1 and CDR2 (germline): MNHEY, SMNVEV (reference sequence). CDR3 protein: CASSLDASSYNLSLHF. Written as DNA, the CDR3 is TGTGCCAGCAGTCTGGACGCGAGCTCCTATAATTTATCCCTCCACTTT.

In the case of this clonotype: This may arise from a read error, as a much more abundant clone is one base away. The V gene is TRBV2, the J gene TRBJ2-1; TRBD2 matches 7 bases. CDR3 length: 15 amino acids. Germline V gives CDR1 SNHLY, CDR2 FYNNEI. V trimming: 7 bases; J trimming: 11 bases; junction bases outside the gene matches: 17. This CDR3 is CASNRMASGVNKQFF. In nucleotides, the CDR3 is TGTGCCAGCAATCGAATGGCTAGCGGAGTTAATAAGCAGTTCTTC.

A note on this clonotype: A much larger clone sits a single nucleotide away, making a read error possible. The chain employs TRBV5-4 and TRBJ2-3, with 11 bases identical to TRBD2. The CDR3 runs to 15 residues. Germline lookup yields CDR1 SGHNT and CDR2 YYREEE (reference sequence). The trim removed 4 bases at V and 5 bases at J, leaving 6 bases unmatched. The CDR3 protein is CASSPSGGQGDTQYF. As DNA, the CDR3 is TGTGCCAGCAGCCCTAGCGGGGGGCAGGGAGATACGCAGTATTTT.

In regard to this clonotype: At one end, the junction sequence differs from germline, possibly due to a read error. CDR3 sequence reads: CASTAGGLSF. Here the CDR3 DNA reads TGTGCCAGCACCGCAGGGGGGCTTTCCTTC. V and J are TRBV6-1 and TRBJ1-2; 7 bases fit TRBD1. This CDR3 spans 10 amino acids. The germline CDR1 and CDR2 sequences are MNHNS and SASEGT.

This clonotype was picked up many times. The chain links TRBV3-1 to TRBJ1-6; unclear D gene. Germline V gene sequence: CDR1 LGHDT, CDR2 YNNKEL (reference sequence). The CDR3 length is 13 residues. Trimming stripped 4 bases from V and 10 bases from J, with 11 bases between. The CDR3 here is CASSPSPRSPLHF. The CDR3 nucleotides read TGTGCCAGCAGCCCCAGCCCTAGATCACCCCTCCACTTT.

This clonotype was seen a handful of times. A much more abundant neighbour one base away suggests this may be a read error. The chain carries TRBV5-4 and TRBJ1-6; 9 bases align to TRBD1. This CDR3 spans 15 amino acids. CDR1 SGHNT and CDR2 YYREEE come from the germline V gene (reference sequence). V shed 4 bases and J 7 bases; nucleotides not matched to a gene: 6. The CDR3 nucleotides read TGTGCCAGCAGCCCCCTCGGGACAGGGAATTCACCCCTCCACTTT. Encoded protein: CASSPLGTGNSPLHF.

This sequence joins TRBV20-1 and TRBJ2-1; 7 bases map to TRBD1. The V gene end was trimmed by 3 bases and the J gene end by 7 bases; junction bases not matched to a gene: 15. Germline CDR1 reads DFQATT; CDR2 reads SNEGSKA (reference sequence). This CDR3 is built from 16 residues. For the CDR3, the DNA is TGCAGTGCTAGTCCATCGGCGAGGGGGCCGTTGAATGAGCAGTTCTTC. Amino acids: CSASPSARGPLNEQFF.